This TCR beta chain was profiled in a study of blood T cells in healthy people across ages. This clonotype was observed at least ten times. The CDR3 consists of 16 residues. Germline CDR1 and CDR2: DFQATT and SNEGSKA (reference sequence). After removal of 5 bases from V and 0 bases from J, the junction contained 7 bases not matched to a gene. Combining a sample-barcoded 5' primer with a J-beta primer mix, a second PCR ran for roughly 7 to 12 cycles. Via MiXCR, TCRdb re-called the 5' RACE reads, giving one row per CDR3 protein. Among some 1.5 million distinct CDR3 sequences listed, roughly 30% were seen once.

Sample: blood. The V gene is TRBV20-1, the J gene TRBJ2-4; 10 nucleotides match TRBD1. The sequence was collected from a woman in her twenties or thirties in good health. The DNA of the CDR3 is TGCAGTGCTGGGAAAGGACAGGGGGGAGCCAAAAACATTCAGTACTTC. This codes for CSAGKGQGGAKNIQYF.